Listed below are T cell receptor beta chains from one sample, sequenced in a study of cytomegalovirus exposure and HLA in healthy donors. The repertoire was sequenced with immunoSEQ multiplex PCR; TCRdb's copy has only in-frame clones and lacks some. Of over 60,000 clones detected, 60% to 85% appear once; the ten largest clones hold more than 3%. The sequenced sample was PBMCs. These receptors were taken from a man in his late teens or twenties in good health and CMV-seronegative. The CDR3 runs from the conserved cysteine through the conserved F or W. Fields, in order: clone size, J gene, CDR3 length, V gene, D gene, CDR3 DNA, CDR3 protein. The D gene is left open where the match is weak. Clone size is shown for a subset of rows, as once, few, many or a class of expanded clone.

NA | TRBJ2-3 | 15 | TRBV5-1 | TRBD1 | TGCGCCAGCAGCCGTCGGGGACAGGAACTAGATACGCAGTATTTT | CASSRRGQELDTQYF
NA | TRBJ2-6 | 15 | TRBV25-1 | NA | TGTGCCAGCAGTTCTGACAGCTCTGGGGCCAACGTCCTGACTTTC | CASSSDSSGANVLTF
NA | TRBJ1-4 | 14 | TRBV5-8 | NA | TGTGCCAGCAGCTTTTCGGGAACTAATGAAAAACTGTTTTTT | CASSFSGTNEKLFF
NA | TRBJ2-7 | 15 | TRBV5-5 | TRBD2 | TGTGCCAGCAGCTTGGCAGGGACTAGCACCTTCGAGCAGTACTTC | CASSLAGTSTFEQYF
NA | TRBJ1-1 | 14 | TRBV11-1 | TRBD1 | TGTGCCAGCAGCGCCGACAGGGGGTACGGTGAAGCTTTCTTT | CASSADRGYGEAFF
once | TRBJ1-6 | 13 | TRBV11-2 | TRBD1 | TGTGCCAGCAGCCGACAGGGACGGTCACCCCTCCACTTT | CASSRQGRSPLHF
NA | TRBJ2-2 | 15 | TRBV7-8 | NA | TGTGCCAGCAGCTCCCGGCGCGGGGATACCGGGGAGCTGTTTTTT | CASSSRRGDTGELFF
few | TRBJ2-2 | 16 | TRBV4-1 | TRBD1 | TGCGCCAGCAGCCAAGATGGGACAGGGGACACCGGGGAGCTGTTTTTT | CASSQDGTGDTGELFF
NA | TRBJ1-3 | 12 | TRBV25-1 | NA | TGTGCCAGCAGTGATTCAGGGAACACCATATATTTT | CASSDSGNTIYF
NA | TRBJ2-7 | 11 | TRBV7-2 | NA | TGTGCCAGCGGACGGGAATACGAGCAGTACTTC | CASGREYEQYF
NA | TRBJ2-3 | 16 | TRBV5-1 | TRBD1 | TGCGCCAGCAGCTTGGCCGGTGACAGGGGAGCAGATACGCAGTATTTT | CASSLAGDRGADTQYF
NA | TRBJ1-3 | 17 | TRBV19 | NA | TGTGCCAGTAGTATAGGAAACAGCGACTACTCTGGAAACACCATATATTTT | CASSIGNSDYSGNTIYF
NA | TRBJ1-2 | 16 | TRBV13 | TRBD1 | TGTGCCAGCAGCCTCAACGCGGGACAGCCTAACTATGGCTACACCTTC | CASSLNAGQPNYGYTF
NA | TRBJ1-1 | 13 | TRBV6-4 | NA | TGTGCCAGCAGTGATGGCAGGAACACTGAAGCTTTCTTT | CASSDGRNTEAFF
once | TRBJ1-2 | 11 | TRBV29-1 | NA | TGCAGCGTTGTCGGACTGGGGGGCTACACCTTC | CSVVGLGGYTF
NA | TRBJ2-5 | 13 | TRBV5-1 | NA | TGCGCCAGCAGCGCACCGCAGGGGGAGACCCAGTACTTC | CASSAPQGETQYF
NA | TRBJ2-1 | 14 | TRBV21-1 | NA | TGTGCCAGCAGCATACGGACTAGCTGTTGTTGGCGGTTCTTC | CASSIRTSCCWRFF